Following are 4 T cell receptor beta chains from one sample sequenced in a study of T cell repertoires in cytomegalovirus infection. TCRdb reanalysed the reads using MiXCR and keeps one entry per CDR3 protein. The repertoire holds roughly 600,000 distinct CDR3 sequences, with 24% as singletons. The sequencing input was CD8+ T cells from PBMCs. The receptors were sampled from a human donor in good health (CMV status not recorded). Some clones in this sample may be carry-over from other donors' samples.

The CDR3 region has the DNA TGTGCCAGCAGTTACGGTGCTATCGCTGAAGCTTTCTTT. Protein product: CASSYGAIAEAFF. The chain employs TRBV6-6 and TRBJ1-1; D is undetermined. Germline V gives CDR1 MNHNY, CDR2 SVGAGI (reference sequence). V was clipped by 2 bases and J by 6 bases, with 10 bases between them. The CDR3 length is 13 residues.

The table lists this clonotype with a count of one. V and J are TRBV20-1 and TRBJ2-2; tentatively, D is TRBD1 (6 bases). From germline, CDR1 is DFQATT and CDR2 SNEGSKA (reference sequence). The CDR3 extends over 13 amino acids. V was cut by 6 bases and J by 5 bases, with 13 bases left in between. In DNA, the CDR3 is TGCAGTGCAGCAGACAGGTTAACCGGGGAGCTGTTTTTT. Translating gives CSAADRLTGELFF.

In the case of this clonotype: A much bigger clone sits one base away, suggesting this may be a read error. The chain has TRBV7-9 and TRBJ2-1; TRBD1 matches at 7 bases. The V gene's germline CDR1 is SEHNR and CDR2 FQNEAQ (reference sequence). The CDR3 is 20 amino acids. In nucleotides, the CDR3 is TGTACCAGCAGCTTCCCCTCGGGACAGACTAACTTTCCCTCCTACAATGAGCAGTTCTTC. This codes for CTSSFPSGQTNFPSYNEQFF.

This sequence joins TRBV27 and TRBJ2-3; D may be TRBD1 (6 bases). CDR1 and CDR2 from the germline V gene are MNHEY and SMNVEV (reference sequence). V dropped 2 bases and J dropped 6 bases, with 12 bases sitting between them. The CDR3 has 14 amino acids. The CDR3 sequence is CASSLGQPADTQYF. The CDR3 coding sequence is TGTGCCAGCAGTTTAGGACAGCCGGCCGATACGCAGTATTTT.